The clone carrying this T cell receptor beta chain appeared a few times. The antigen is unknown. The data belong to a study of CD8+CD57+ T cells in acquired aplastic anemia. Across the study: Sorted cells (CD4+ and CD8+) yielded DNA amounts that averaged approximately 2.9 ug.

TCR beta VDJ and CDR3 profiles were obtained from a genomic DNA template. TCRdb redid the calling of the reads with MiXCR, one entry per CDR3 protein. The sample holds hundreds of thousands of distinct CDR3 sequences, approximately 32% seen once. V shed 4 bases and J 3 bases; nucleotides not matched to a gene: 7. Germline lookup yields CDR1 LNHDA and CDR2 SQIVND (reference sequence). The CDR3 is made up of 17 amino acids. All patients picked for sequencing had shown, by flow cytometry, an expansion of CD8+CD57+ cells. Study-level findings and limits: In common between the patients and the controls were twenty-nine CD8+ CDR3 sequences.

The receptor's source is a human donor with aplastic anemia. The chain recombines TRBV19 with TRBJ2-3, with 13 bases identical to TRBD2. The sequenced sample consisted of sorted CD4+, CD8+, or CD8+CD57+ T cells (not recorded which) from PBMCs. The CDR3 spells CASSTPRTSGSTDTQYF. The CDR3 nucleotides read TGTGCCAGTAGTACACCTCGGACTAGCGGGAGTACAGATACGCAGTATTTT.